The sequence of this T cell receptor beta chain was determined in a study of identifying expanded T cells in peripheral blood. Overall study findings and caveats: Clone count variance between roughly 2-week samples rose with total template count. About 1.2 clones differed between technical replicates, versus approximately 17 and 20 over time.

The V gene end was trimmed by 3 bases and the J gene end by 2 bases; junction bases not matched to a gene: 3. CDR1 and CDR2 (germline): ENHRY, SYGVKD. The CDR3 has 15 residues. Profiling relied on immunoSEQ multiplex PCR, and the TCRdb table lists in-frame clones only, not all of them. The sample includes about 98,000 clones, approximately 88% of them seen just once. Healthy donors had no documented immune events, such as infections, while sampled. About this clone: Its antigen is not identified.

The sequence was obtained from a person aged 18 to 75 in good health. The sequencing sample was made of blood. The V and J genes are TRBV10-3 and TRBJ1-3, with TRBD1 matching 8 bases. The CDR3 DNA sequence: TGTGCCATCAGTGATAAGGACAGGGCTGGAAACACCATATATTTT. This encodes CAISDKDRAGNTIYF.